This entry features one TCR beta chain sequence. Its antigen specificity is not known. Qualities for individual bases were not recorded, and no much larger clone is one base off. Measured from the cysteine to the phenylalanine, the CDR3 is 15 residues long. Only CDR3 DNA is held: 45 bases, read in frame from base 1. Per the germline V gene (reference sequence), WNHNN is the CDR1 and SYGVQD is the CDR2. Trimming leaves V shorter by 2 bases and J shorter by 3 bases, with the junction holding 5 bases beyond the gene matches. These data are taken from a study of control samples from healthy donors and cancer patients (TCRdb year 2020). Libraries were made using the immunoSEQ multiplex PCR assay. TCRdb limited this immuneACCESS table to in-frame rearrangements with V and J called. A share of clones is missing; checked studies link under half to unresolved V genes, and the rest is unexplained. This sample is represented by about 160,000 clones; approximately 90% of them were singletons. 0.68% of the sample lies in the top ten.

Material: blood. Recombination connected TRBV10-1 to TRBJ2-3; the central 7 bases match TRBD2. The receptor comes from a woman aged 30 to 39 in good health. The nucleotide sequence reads TGCGCCAGCAGTGAGACGGGAGGCTTAACAGATACGCAGTATTTT. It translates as CASSETGGLTDTQYF.